These 14 T cell receptor beta chains share one sample of origin, sequenced in a study of glioma-infiltrating T cells. TCR alpha and beta CDR3 regions were amplified from RNA using iRepertoire nested multiplex PCR. TCRdb re-derived calls from the multiplex PCR reads in MiXCR, one entry per CDR3 protein. The sample lists approximately 120,000 distinct CDR3 sequences; about 25% were seen once. Sequenced material: glioma tissue, nonneoplastic brain tissue, or PBMCs (not recorded which). These receptor sequences come from a human donor with low-grade glioma or glioblastoma, undergoing nonglioma brain surgery, or in good health (not recorded which).

The gene calls are TRBV20-1 and TRBJ1-1; D not resolved. The CDR3 runs to 11 residues. Germline V gives CDR1 DFQATT, CDR2 SNEGSKA (reference sequence). Trimming shortened V by 0 bases and J by 1 base, and 0 bases separated the two germline ends. As DNA, the CDR3 is TGCAGTGCTAGAGAGAACACTGAAGCTTTCTTT. Protein product: CSARENTEAFF.

This clonotype was picked up many times. This chain links TRBV4-2 with TRBJ2-5, with D possibly matching TRBD2 (7 bases). CDR3 size: 15 residues. Germline CDR1 and CDR2: LGHNA and YNFKEQ. V was clipped by 7 bases and J by 5 bases, with 20 bases between them. DNA of the CDR3: TGTGCCAGCAAGGAGGGCCGGGGGGCCGGGGAGACCCAGTACTTC. It yields the protein CASKEGRGAGETQYF.

With respect to this clonotype: Just one base apart from a much larger clone, this may be a read error. The chain carries TRBV5-1 and TRBJ2-5; 8 bases are shared with TRBD1. Per germline, CDR1 SGHRS and CDR2 YFSETQ. The CDR3 sequence is 14 residues long. CDR3 bases: TGCACCAGCAGTTTTCGGACAGGGAGGGAGACCCAGTACTTC. As protein: CTSSFRTGRETQYF. Full variable domain (remainder filled in from reference TRBV5-1 and TRBJ2-5): KAGVTQTPRYLIKTRGQQVTLSCSPISGHRSVSWYQQTPGQGLQFLFEYFSETQRNKGNFPGRFSGRQFSNSRSEMNVSTLELGDSALYLCTSSFRTGRETQYFGPGTRLLVL.

There are many counts of this clonotype. The CDR3 region is CASGLVLGGIGTEAFF. As DNA, the CDR3 is TGTGCTAGTGGTTTGGTACTAGGAGGGATCGGCACTGAAGCTTTCTTT. This chain links TRBV12-5 with TRBJ1-1; the D is unclear. Germline V CDR1 and CDR2: LGHNT, FRNRAP. Trimming shortened V by 0 bases and J by 4 bases, and 15 bases separated the two germline ends. The CDR3 consists of 16 residues.

Turning to this clonotype: This sequence may be a read error, since a much larger clone differs from it by one base. This chain connects TRBV4-1 to TRBJ2-7, with 7 bases fitting TRBD2. Looked up from germline, CDR1 is MGHRA and CDR2 is YSYEKL. The CDR3 is 14 residues long. The CDR3 region is CDSSQLGGIYEQYF. In nucleotides, the CDR3 is TGCGACAGCAGCCAACTGGGGGGGATATACGAGCAGTACTTC.

This clonotype was seen ten or more times. The chain uses TRBV6-1 and TRBJ2-7; the D gene is possibly TRBD2 (5 bases). The CDR3 has 14 amino acids. Germline-derived CDR1 and CDR2 are MNHNS and SASEGT. Between the trimmed V and J ends, which lost 5 bases and 7 bases, there was a span of 18 bases. This CDR3 reads CASSFVRGGKEQYF. CDR3 DNA: TGTGCCAGCAGTTTTGTGCGCGGAGGTAAAGAGCAGTACTTC.

There are many counts of this clonotype. The V gene is TRBV6-2 or TRBV6-3, the J gene TRBJ1-1; D ambiguous. Germline V lookup: CDR1 MNHEY, CDR2 SVGEGT. V lost 7 bases and J 0 bases, leaving 9 bases between the germline ends. The CDR3 spans 13 residues. CDR3 sequence: CASIDGLNTEAFF. The CDR3 region has the DNA TGTGCCAGCATTGACGGACTGAACACTGAAGCTTTCTTT.

This clonotype was observed many times. The chain recombines TRBV4-1 with TRBJ2-7; 7 nucleotides line up with TRBD1. With V trimmed by 2 bases and J by 4 bases, 5 bases remained unmatched. The CDR3 runs 14 residues. Germline lookup yields CDR1 MGHRA and CDR2 YSYEKL. CDR3 in amino acids: CASSQKTGAYEQYF. The CDR3 nucleotides are TGCGCCAGCAGCCAAAAAACAGGGGCTTACGAGCAGTACTTC.

The chain is built from TRBV14 and TRBJ1-3; 7 bases agree with TRBD1. V gave up 3 bases and J gave up 6 bases; unmatched junction bases: 11. The CDR3 runs to 16 residues. In germline, CDR1 is SGHDN, CDR2 FVKESK. CDR3 nucleotide sequence: TGTGCCAGCAGCCACGTTATTAGGACAGGCCCAAACACCATATATTTT. Translated: CASSHVIRTGPNTIYF.

The genes are TRBV12-5 and TRBJ1-6; 8 bases line up with TRBD1. V was pared by 3 bases and J by 10 bases, with 5 bases of the junction left unmatched. This CDR3 contains 14 residues. Germline V lookup: CDR1 LGHNT, CDR2 FRNRAP. The CDR3 DNA sequence: TGTGCTAGTGGTTTAGAGACAGGGGTATCACCCCTCCACTTT. Its protein is CASGLETGVSPLHF.

This clonotype was counted ten times or more. The chain couples TRBV6-1 to TRBJ2-2; D not certain. Germline assignment: CDR1 MNHNS and CDR2 SASEGT. This CDR3 has 13 residues. The V and J ends lost 5 bases and 3 bases respectively, with 7 bases between them. CDR3 nucleotide sequence: TGTGCCAGCAGTTTCAGTCACACCGGGGAGCTGTTTTTT. Amino acids: CASSFSHTGELFF.

This clonotype has ten or more counts. The chain joins TRBV7-2 to TRBJ2-3; 8 nucleotides line up with TRBD2. The germline gives CDR1 SGHTA, CDR2 FQGNSA. With V trimmed by 5 bases and J by 1 base, 5 bases remained unmatched. The CDR3 has 15 residues. In nucleotides, the CDR3 is TGTGCCAGCAGCGCCCAACTAGCGGGCACAGATACGCAGTATTTT. Translation gives CASSAQLAGTDTQYF.

This clonotype was picked up many times. The chain carries TRBV7-3 and TRBJ2-1, with D perhaps TRBD2 (6 bases). CDR3 length: 15 residues. Trimming took 5 bases from V and 8 from J, leaving 19 bases between them. Germline-derived CDR1 and CDR2 are SGHTA and FQGTGA. The CDR3 DNA sequence: TGTGCCAGCAGCCCCCGGGAGTCGCTGGTCTATGAGCAGTTCTTC. Translating it yields CASSPRESLVYEQFF.

As for this clonotype: An end of the junction does not agree with germline; a read error may underlie this. The CDR3 DNA reads TGTTCCAGTGCATGGGGCCAGTTCAATGAGCAGATCTTC. Translating gives CSSAWGQFNEQIF. This chain links TRBV6-6 with TRBJ2-1, with TRBD1 as a possible D gene (5 bases). Germline V gene lookup returns CDR1 MNHNY and CDR2 SVGAGI (reference sequence). The CDR3 runs 13 residues.